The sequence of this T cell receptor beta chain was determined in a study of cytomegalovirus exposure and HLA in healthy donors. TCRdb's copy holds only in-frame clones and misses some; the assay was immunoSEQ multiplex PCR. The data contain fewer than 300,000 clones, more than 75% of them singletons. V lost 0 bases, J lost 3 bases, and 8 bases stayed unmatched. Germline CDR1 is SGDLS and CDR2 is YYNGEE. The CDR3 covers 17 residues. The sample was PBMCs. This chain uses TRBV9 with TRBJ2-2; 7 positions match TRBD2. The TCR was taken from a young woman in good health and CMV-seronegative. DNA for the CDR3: TGTGCCAGCAGCGTAGAGTTGGGAGGGGTGGACACCGGGGAGCTGTTTTTT. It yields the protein CASSVELGGVDTGELFF.